This T cell receptor beta chain derives from a study of cytomegalovirus exposure and HLA in healthy donors. The PCR was carried out with 60 Vbeta primers and 13 Jbeta primers. Libraries were prepared by immunoSEQ multiplex PCR; TCRdb keeps only in-frame clonotypes and omits some of them. The sample carries over 200,000 clones, 70% to 85% recorded once. Germline V gene lookup returns CDR1 SGHTA and CDR2 FQGNSA. With 1 base removed from V and 5 bases from J, the gap between germline ends came to 20 bases. CDR3 length: 17 amino acids. The sequenced material came from PBMCs. The J gene is TRBJ1-2, the V gene TRBV7-2; tentative D call: TRBD1 (5 bases). This receptor was identified in a male donor in good health and CMV-seronegative. The CDR3 bases are TGTGCCAGCAGCTTAGGGGCAGTCGGGGGAAGGCGGTATGGCTACACCTTC. Its protein product is CASSLGAVGGRRYGYTF.